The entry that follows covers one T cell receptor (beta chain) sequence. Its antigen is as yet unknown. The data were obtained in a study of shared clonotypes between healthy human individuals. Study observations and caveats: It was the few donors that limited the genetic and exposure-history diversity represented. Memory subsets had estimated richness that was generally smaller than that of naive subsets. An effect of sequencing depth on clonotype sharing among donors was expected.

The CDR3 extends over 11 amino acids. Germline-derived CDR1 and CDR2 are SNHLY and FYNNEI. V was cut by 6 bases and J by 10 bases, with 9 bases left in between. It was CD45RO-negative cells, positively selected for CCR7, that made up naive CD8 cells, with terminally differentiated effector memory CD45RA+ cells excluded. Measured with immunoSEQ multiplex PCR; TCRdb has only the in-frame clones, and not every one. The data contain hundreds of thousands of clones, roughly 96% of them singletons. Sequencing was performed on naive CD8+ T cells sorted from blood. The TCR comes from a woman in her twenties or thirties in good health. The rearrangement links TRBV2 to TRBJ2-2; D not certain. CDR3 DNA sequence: TGTGCCAGCAGGAGGTCACTGGAGCTGTTTTTT. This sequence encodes CASRRSLELFF. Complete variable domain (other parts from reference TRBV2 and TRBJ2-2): EPEVTQTPSHQVTQMGQEVILRCVPISNHLYFYWYRQILGQKVEFLVSFYNNEISEKSEIFDDQFSVERPDGSNFTLKIRSTKLEDSAMYFCASRRSLELFFGEGSRLTVL.